The source of this T cell receptor (beta chain) is a study of blood T cell repertoires in COVID-19. Study details: Sites in the United States, Italy and Spain provided acute and convalescent COVID-19 samples. Nucleic acid was either cDNA or gDNA, and it came from T cells, B-cell-depleted T cells, or PBMCs.

Authors' analysis steps: The assay estimated nucleated cells by amplifying reference gene primers. Some clones are missing from TCRdb's copy, which holds only in-frame ones; the method was immunoSEQ multiplex PCR. Clonal size and the V and J genes are those of that table, whereas D and trimming came from the DNA. The sample yields 150,000 to 180,000 clones, roughly 88% seen once. Seattle enrolled patients during active infection and tracked them longitudinally. CDR1 is GTSNPN and CDR2 is SVGIG in the germline V gene (reference sequence). The germline V and J ends were trimmed by 4 bases and 2 bases, with 11 bases remaining between them. The CDR3 is made up of 13 amino acids.

The chain combines TRBV30 with TRBJ1-1, with D possibly matching TRBD1 (6 bases). The sequencing input was peripheral blood. The source of this sequence is a man between 60 and 75 years old with COVID-19, enrolled during active disease. The CDR3, as DNA: TGTGCCTGGACGACAGGCGCTAACACTGAAGCTTTCTTT. It codes for CAWTTGANTEAFF.